These T cell receptor beta chains were read from a single sample in a study of cytomegalovirus exposure and HLA in healthy donors. Here immunoSEQ multiplex PCR was the method, and the copy in TCRdb shows in-frame clones only, minus some. The table shows approximately 130,000 clones, with 79% occurring only once. The sequenced material came from PBMCs. These receptors all come from a male donor in good health and CMV-seronegative. The CDR3 runs from the conserved cysteine through the conserved F or W. Fields, in order: D gene, J gene, V gene, clone size, CDR3 protein, CDR3 DNA. D genes are given only for firm matches. Clone size is shown for a subset of rows, as once, few, many or a class of expanded clone.

>TRBD1|TRBJ1-4|TRBV30|.
CAWSVGTARNEKLFF
TGTGCCTGGAGTGTAGGGACAGCCCGTAATGAAAAACTGTTTTTT
>.|TRBJ2-5|TRBV7-2|.
CASSLGGQETQYF
TGTGCCAGCAGCCTGGGGGGTCAAGAGACCCAGTACTTC
>.|TRBJ1-6|TRBV7-9|once
CASSPHEESPLHF
TGTGCCAGCAGCCCCCACGAAGAGTCACCCCTCCACTTT
>.|TRBJ2-2|TRBV30|.
CAWSVQGSGELFF
TGTGCCTGGAGTGTACAGGGTAGCGGGGAGCTGTTTTTT
>TRBD2|TRBJ2-1|TRBV19|.
CASSSARGDNEQFF
TGTGCCAGTAGTTCTGCGCGGGGGGACAATGAGCAGTTCTTC
>.|TRBJ1-2|TRBV14|.
CASSGQYYGYTF
TGTGCCAGCAGTGGCCAGTACTATGGCTACACCTTC
>.|TRBJ1-3|TRBV5-6|.
CASSFTASGNTIYF
TGTGCCAGCAGCTTCACAGCCTCTGGAAACACCATATATTTT
>TRBD2|TRBJ2-2|TRBV11-2|once
CASSLESLLAGGGELFF
TGTGCCAGCAGCTTAGAGTCCCTACTAGCGGGGGGCGGGGAGCTGTTTTTT
>TRBD1|TRBJ1-2|TRBV13|.
CASSLGQGAVNGYTF
TGTGCCAGCAGCTTAGGACAGGGGGCAGTTAATGGCTACACCTTC
>TRBD2|TRBJ2-2|TRBV4-3|.
CASSQDVLAGGINGELFF
TGCGCCAGCAGCCAAGATGTCCTAGCGGGGGGGATTAACGGGGAGCTGTTTTTT
>TRBD1|TRBJ1-1|TRBV9|.
CASSAGTGGRTEAFF
TGTGCCAGCAGCGCTGGGACAGGGGGCAGGACTGAAGCTTTCTTT
>.|TRBJ1-2|TRBV9|.
CASSRSGGNYGYTF
TGTGCCAGCAGCCGTAGCGGAGGGAACTATGGCTACACCTTC
>.|TRBJ1-2|TRBV7-3|.
CASSLHPGNYGYTF
TGTGCCAGCAGCTTACATCCAGGGAACTATGGCTACACCTTC
>.|TRBJ1-4|TRBV15|many
CATSTDRFEKLFF
TGTGCCACCAGCACTGACAGGTTTGAAAAACTGTTTTTT
>TRBD1|TRBJ1-2|TRBV4-2|.
CASSQLPTGGINYGYTF
TGTGCCAGCAGCCAACTACCCACAGGGGGTATAAACTATGGCTACACCTTC
>TRBD2|TRBJ2-3|TRBV25-1|.
CASRDDVWRGGTDTQYF
TGTGCCAGCAGAGATGACGTCTGGCGGGGGGGCACAGATACGCAGTATTTT
>.|TRBJ2-1|TRBV4-2|once
CASSQLRDSNYNEQFF
TGTGCCAGCAGCCAGCTTCGGGACTCAAACTACAATGAGCAGTTCTTC
>TRBD1|TRBJ1-5|TRBV7-2|.
CASSPQTGTGQPQHF
TGTGCCAGCAGCCCCCAGACAGGGACGGGTCAGCCCCAGCATTTT
>.|TRBJ2-2|TRBV25-1|.
CASSRHPNTGELFF
TGTGCCAGCAGTAGACACCCAAACACCGGGGAGCTGTTTTTT
>.|TRBJ1-5|TRBV30|.
CAWSVQRREPQHF
TGTGCCTGGAGTGTACAAAGGCGGGAGCCCCAGCATTTT
>.|TRBJ1-1|TRBV4-3|few
CASCFWEGDTEAFF
TGCGCCAGTTGTTTTTGGGAAGGGGATACTGAAGCTTTCTTT
>TRBD1|TRBJ1-4|TRBV27|.
CASSFGTGVPNEKLFF
TGTGCCAGCAGTTTCGGGACAGGGGTGCCTAATGAAAAACTGTTTTTT
>.|TRBJ2-5|TRBV9|.
CASSVGTVVWETQYF
TGTGCCAGCAGCGTAGGAACGGTCGTGTGGGAGACCCAGTACTTC
>.|TRBJ1-2|TRBV5-6|.
CASSSWTVFYGYTF
TGTGCCAGCAGCTCCTGGACAGTTTTCTATGGCTACACCTTC
>TRBD1|TRBJ1-1|TRBV27|.
CASSKKQGGTEAFF
TGTGCCAGCAGTAAGAAACAGGGGGGCACTGAAGCTTTCTTT
>.|TRBJ2-7|TRBV6-6|.
CASSHIEEGAYEQYF
TGTGCCAGCAGCCACATAGAGGAGGGGGCTTACGAGCAGTACTTC
>TRBD1|TRBJ2-7|TRBV7-8|.
CASSQWTGGYEQYF
TGTGCCAGCAGCCAATGGACAGGCGGCTACGAGCAGTACTTC
>.|TRBJ2-7|TRBV6-5|once
CASRNNDEQYF
TGTGCCAGCAGAAACAACGACGAGCAGTACTTC
>.|TRBJ1-4|TRBV13|.
CARTRVLVKLFF
TGTGCCAGAACCAGGGTTCTGGTAAAACTGTTTTTT
>.|TRBJ1-6|TRBV5-8|.
CASSLDRVSYNSPLHF
TGTGCCAGCAGCTTGGACAGGGTGTCCTATAATTCACCCCTCCACTTT
>TRBD1|TRBJ1-6|TRBV5-1|.
CASSLAETGPNSPLHF
TGCGCCAGCAGCTTGGCTGAGACAGGGCCTAATTCACCCCTCCACTTT
>.|TRBJ1-6|TRBV6-5|.
CASSYTSPDRNSPLHF
TGTGCCAGCAGTTACACCTCCCCGGACAGAAATTCACCCCTCCACTTT
>TRBD1|TRBJ2-7|TRBV2|.
CASSRDSYEQYF
TGTGCCAGCAGTCGGGACAGTTACGAGCAGTACTTC
>.|TRBJ1-1|TRBV7-6|.
CASSTRAGNTEAFF
TGTGCCAGCAGCACCCGAGCGGGTAACACTGAAGCTTTCTTT
>.|TRBJ1-4|TRBV7-9|.
CASSLQGSAKNEKLFF
TGTGCCAGCAGCTTACAGGGGTCGGCCAAGAATGAAAAACTGTTTTTT
>TRBD1|TRBJ2-1|TRBV5-4|few
CASSRDRSYNEQFF
TGTGCCAGCAGCCGGGACAGGTCCTACAATGAGCAGTTCTTC
>.|TRBJ1-1|TRBV12-1|.
CASGPTRGSKGGGTEAFF
TGTGCCAGCGGGCCGACAAGGGGATCCAAAGGGGGTGGCACTGAAGCTTTCTTT
>TRBD1|TRBJ2-3|TRBV27|few
CASSQGQGASYF
TGTGCCAGCAGTCAAGGACAGGGGGCGTCGTATTTT
>.|TRBJ2-7|TRBV7-9|few
CASSFPGRGNEQYF
TGTGCCAGCAGCTTTCCGGGACGGGGGAACGAGCAGTACTTC
>.|TRBJ2-1|TRBV5-1|.
CASSPYSLYNEQFF
TGCGCCAGCAGCCCTTATAGCCTCTACAATGAGCAGTTCTTC
>.|TRBJ2-3|TRBV30|.
CAWTLTDTQYF
TGTGCCTGGACCCTCACAGATACGCAGTATTTT
>.|TRBJ2-1|TRBV9|once
CASSVTTSSYNEQFF
TGTGCCAGCAGTGTGACAACGAGCTCCTACAATGAGCAGTTCTTC
>.|TRBJ1-3|TRBV6-6|.
CASSYWKGSGNTIYF
TGTGCCAGCAGTTACTGGAAGGGGTCTGGAAACACCATATATTTT
>TRBD1|TRBJ1-1|TRBV5-6|once
CASSLPDRPHPEAFF
TGTGCCAGCAGCTTGCCGGACAGGCCCCACCCTGAAGCTTTCTTT
>TRBD1|TRBJ1-5|TRBV18|.
CASSPPPGGSNQPQHF
TGTGCCAGCTCACCACCCCCAGGGGGTAGCAATCAGCCCCAGCATTTT
>.|TRBJ2-1|TRBV5-1|.
CASSLGQGSSNEQFF
TGCGCCAGCAGCTTGGGGCAGGGAAGTTCCAATGAGCAGTTCTTC
>TRBD2|TRBJ2-7|TRBV6-5|.
CASMRETVGSYEQYF
TGTGCCAGTATGCGGGAGACAGTTGGTTCCTACGAGCAGTACTTC
>TRBD1|TRBJ1-1|TRBV19|few
CASSDRDRPPEAFF
TGTGCCAGTAGTGACCGGGACAGGCCCCCTGAAGCTTTCTTT